What follows are 21 T cell receptor beta chains derived from one specimen sequenced in a study of T cells in Graves' hyperthyroidism and ophthalmopathy. TCR beta CDR3 sequences were amplified from RNA transcripts. A first-round RT-PCR of the TCR CDR3 used the HTBI primer set. TCRdb independently ran MiXCR on the multiplex PCR reads; one entry per CDR3 protein. Seen here are fewer than 650,000 distinct CDR3 sequences, about 14% observed once, and the top ten hold around 4.1%. Sequenced sample: blood. These receptors came from a woman aged 40 to 55 with Graves' ophthalmopathy.

In its sample, this clonotype was seen a few times. The chain combines TRBV18 with TRBJ2-4; 11 nucleotides align to TRBD2. Germline trimming cut 6 bases from V and 5 bases from J; bases unmatched to any gene: 12. Germline V gives CDR1 KGHSH, CDR2 LQKENI. CDR3 size: 17 residues. CDR3 in DNA: TGTGCCAGCTCGCAATTTACTAGCGGGAGTGGCGAAAACATTCAGTACTTC. Translation gives CASSQFTSGSGENIQYF.

V gene TRBV4-1 combines with J gene TRBJ2-6; D might be TRBD2 (5 bases). V dropped 4 bases and J dropped 0 bases, with 10 bases sitting between them. Germline V gene sequence: CDR1 MGHRA, CDR2 YSYEKL. The CDR3 is 16 residues long. CDR3 in DNA: TGCGCCAGCAGCCCGGACTGGAACTCTGGGGCCAACGTCCTGACTTTC. It specifies CASSPDWNSGANVLTF.

This clonotype has a count of ten or more. The chain recombines TRBV7-2 with TRBJ2-2; D gene unclear. The V and J ends lost 2 bases and 6 bases respectively, with 10 bases between them. The CDR3 has 14 residues. CDR1 and CDR2 (germline): SGHTA, FQGNSA. The DNA of the CDR3 is TGTGCCAGCAGCTTAATTAAAGCTCCCGGGGAGCTGTTTTTT. Translated, it gives CASSLIKAPGELFF. Using reference TRBV7-2 and TRBJ2-2 for the parts outside the CDR3, the full variable domain is GAGVSQSPSNKVTEKGKDVELRCDPISGHTALYWYRQSLGQGLEFLIYFQGNSAPDKSGLPSDRFSAERTGGSVSTLTIQRTQQEDSAVYLCASSLIKAPGELFFGEGSRLTVL.

CDR3 DNA sequence: TGTGCCAGCAGCCTACAGGCCCGGGGGGGGGTCAGTACTGGCTACACCTTC. It encodes CASSLQARGGVSTGYTF. This chain links TRBV27 with TRBJ1-2; D is possibly TRBD1 (5 bases). Trimming took 6 bases from V and 7 from J, leaving 27 bases between them. Per germline, CDR1 MNHEY and CDR2 SMNVEV (reference sequence). The CDR3 sequence is 17 residues long.

This chain links TRBV24-1 with TRBJ2-5, with D possibly matching TRBD2 (8 bases). CDR1 is KGHDR and CDR2 is SFDVKD in the germline V gene. V lost 7 bases and J 2 bases, leaving 16 bases between the germline ends. This CDR3 has 15 amino acids. CDR3 bases: TGTGCCACCAGCGGTCGGGGGGGACAGCAAGAGACCCAGTACTTC. Translating it yields CATSGRGGQQETQYF.

This clonotype was seen many times. J is TRBJ1-2 and V is TRBV2, with 7 bases identical to TRBD1. Germline CDR1 SNHLY, CDR2 FYNNEI. The trim removed 6 bases at V and 7 bases at J, leaving 5 bases unmatched. The CDR3 extends over 12 amino acids. Here the CDR3 reads CASSAGGSGYTF. The CDR3 nucleotides are TGTGCCAGCAGCGCAGGGGGTAGTGGCTACACCTTC. Supplemented by reference TRBV2 and TRBJ1-2, the full variable domain reads EPEVTQTPSHQVTQMGQEVILRCVPISNHLYFYWYRQILGQKVEFLVSFYNNEISEKSEIFDDQFSVERPDGSNFTLKIRSTKLEDSAMYFCASSAGGSGYTFGSGTRLTVV.

This clonotype has a count of ten or more. This rearrangement joins TRBV28 to TRBJ1-5; D possibly corresponds to TRBD1 (5 bases). The germline V gene has CDR1 MDHEN and CDR2 SYDVKM. V was shortened by 8 bases and J by 0 bases, with 23 bases between the two germline ends. The CDR3 is made up of 18 amino acids. In DNA form, the CDR3 reads TGTGCCAGCCTAACCCGGGACCCACGCAAATATAGCAATCAGCCCCAGCATTTT. Protein product: CASLTRDPRKYSNQPQHF.

This clonotype was seen ten or more times. The chain has TRBV6-1 and TRBJ2-7; D gene unclear. Per the germline V gene, CDR1 is MNHNS and CDR2 is SASEGT. Trimming stripped 6 bases from V and 5 bases from J, with 20 bases between. The CDR3 runs 15 residues. The CDR3 protein is CASSPPPTRNHEQYF. The CDR3 DNA reads TGTGCCAGCAGCCCACCCCCCACCCGCAACCACGAGCAGTACTTC.

The chain employs TRBV27 and TRBJ2-5, with D possibly being TRBD1 (7 bases). The V gene's germline CDR1 is MNHEY and CDR2 SMNVEV (reference sequence). Trimming stripped 6 bases from V and 7 bases from J, with 18 bases between. The CDR3 has 14 residues. The CDR3 nucleotides are TGTGCCAGCAGGGAGGGGGCGCCGGGATGGACCCAGTACTTC. Translating gives CASREGAPGWTQYF.

V gene TRBV20-1 combines with J gene TRBJ2-7; D possibly matches TRBD1 or TRBD2 (5 bases each). The length of the CDR3 is 15 residues. Trimming removed 2 bases at V and 3 bases at J, with 17 bases between. Germline V gene data show CDR1 as DFQATT and CDR2 as SNEGSKA (reference sequence). The DNA for the CDR3 is TGCAGTGCTAGAATCCCGGGGCCCGTGGGCTACGAGCAGTACTTC. It translates to CSARIPGPVGYEQYF.

This clonotype was detected ten times or more. The chain is built from TRBV7-2 and TRBJ2-2; D gene unclear. The CDR3 sequence is 13 residues long. The V and J ends lost 1 base and 5 bases respectively, with 5 bases between them. CDR1 is SGHTA, CDR2 FQGNSA, per germline. In DNA, the CDR3 is TGTGCCAGCAGCTTAGTGTATACCGGGGAGCTGTTTTTT. It specifies CASSLVYTGELFF.

V gene TRBV18 combines with J gene TRBJ2-7; no reliable D call. V was trimmed by 1 base and J by 6 bases, leaving 7 bases between them. Germline V gene sequence: CDR1 KGHSH, CDR2 LQKENI. This CDR3 is built from 12 residues. CDR3 DNA: TGTGCCAGCTCACCACAGCAGACCGAGCAGTACTTC. This translates into CASSPQQTEQYF.

The chain combines TRBV5-1 with TRBJ2-4; D is unresolved. The CDR3 runs 13 residues. V was trimmed by 2 bases and J by 6 bases, leaving 9 bases between them. CDR1 and CDR2 (germline): SGHRS, YFSETQ. The CDR3 loop reads CASSFGLGNIQYF. The CDR3 DNA sequence: TGCGCCAGCAGCTTCGGCCTGGGAAACATTCAGTACTTC.

In its sample, this clonotype was seen many times. The chain carries TRBV13 and TRBJ2-7, with D perhaps being TRBD1 or TRBD2 (5 bases each). This CDR3 comprises 15 residues. Germline V CDR1 and CDR2: PRHDT, FYEKMQ (reference sequence). With 3 bases removed from V and 3 bases from J, the gap between germline ends came to 15 bases. The CDR3 sequence: CASSLGRGLNYEQYF. CDR3 in DNA: TGTGCCAGCAGCTTGGGACGAGGACTGAACTACGAGCAGTACTTC.

This clonotype was observed many times. The gene calls are TRBV19 and TRBJ1-1; no definite D call. This CDR3 is 14 amino acids long. CDR1 is LNHDA and CDR2 is SQIVND in the germline V gene (reference sequence). Trimming left V 2 bases short and J 2 bases short, with 9 bases between. CDR3 in amino acids: CASSINPFNTEAFF. The CDR3 DNA reads as TGTGCCAGTAGTATAAATCCCTTCAACACTGAAGCTTTCTTT.

This clonotype was found many times. The chain employs TRBV6-1 and TRBJ1-1; D is uncertain. Trimming stripped 10 bases from V and 1 base from J, with 16 bases between. Germline lookup yields CDR1 MNHNS and CDR2 SASEGT. The CDR3 totals 14 residues. CDR3 sequence reads: CATQEVPANTEAFF. The CDR3 region has the DNA TGTGCCACCCAAGAGGTCCCAGCGAACACTGAAGCTTTCTTT.

The rearrangement uses TRBV19 and TRBJ1-5; 9 nucleotides line up with TRBD1. The germline gives CDR1 LNHDA, CDR2 SQIVND (reference sequence). The CDR3 is 18 residues long. V trimming: 8 bases; J trimming: 0 bases; junction bases outside the gene matches: 14. CDR3 in amino acids: CASSYLRDRDLSNQPQHF. CDR3 coding DNA: TGTGCCAGTTCCTACCTCCGGGACAGGGACCTTAGCAATCAGCCCCAGCATTTT.

This chain joins TRBV6-2 or TRBV6-3 and TRBJ2-3; unclear D gene. CDR1 and CDR2 from the germline V gene are MNHEY and SVGEGT. The CDR3 is 18 residues long. With 3 bases removed from V and 0 bases from J, the gap between germline ends came to 19 bases. CDR3 DNA: TGTGCCAGCAGTTATCAACGTGGACGCACCACTAGCACAGATACGCAGTATTTT. Its protein is CASSYQRGRTTSTDTQYF.

This clonotype was counted between two and nine times. J is TRBJ2-7 and V is TRBV5-4; D gene uncertain. This CDR3 comprises 13 residues. Germline V gene data show CDR1 as SGHNT and CDR2 as YYREEE (reference sequence). Trimming shortened V by 2 bases and J by 0 bases, and 6 bases separated the two germline ends. Written as DNA, the CDR3 is TGTGCCAGCAGCTTACACAACTCCTACGAGCAGTACTTC. The encoded protein is CASSLHNSYEQYF.

This clonotype was detected ten times or more. The chain links TRBV6-1 to TRBJ2-7; unclear D gene. Trimming shortened V by 3 bases and J by 7 bases, and 7 bases separated the two germline ends. CDR1 is MNHNS, CDR2 SASEGT, per germline. This CDR3 has 11 residues. CDR3 in amino acids: CASSDVGEQYF. In nucleotides, the CDR3 is TGTGCCAGCAGTGATGTTGGGGAGCAGTACTTC.

The sample holds many counts of this clonotype. The chain is built from TRBV7-2 and TRBJ1-1; weak D call: TRBD1 (6 bases). The length of the CDR3 is 14 residues. Germline V lookup: CDR1 SGHTA, CDR2 FQGNSA. Trimming took off 5 bases at V and 0 bases at J, with 10 bases between the two ends. The CDR3 DNA reads TGTGCCAGCAGCGTCGGGACATTGAACACTGAAGCTTTCTTT. Translated, it gives CASSVGTLNTEAFF.